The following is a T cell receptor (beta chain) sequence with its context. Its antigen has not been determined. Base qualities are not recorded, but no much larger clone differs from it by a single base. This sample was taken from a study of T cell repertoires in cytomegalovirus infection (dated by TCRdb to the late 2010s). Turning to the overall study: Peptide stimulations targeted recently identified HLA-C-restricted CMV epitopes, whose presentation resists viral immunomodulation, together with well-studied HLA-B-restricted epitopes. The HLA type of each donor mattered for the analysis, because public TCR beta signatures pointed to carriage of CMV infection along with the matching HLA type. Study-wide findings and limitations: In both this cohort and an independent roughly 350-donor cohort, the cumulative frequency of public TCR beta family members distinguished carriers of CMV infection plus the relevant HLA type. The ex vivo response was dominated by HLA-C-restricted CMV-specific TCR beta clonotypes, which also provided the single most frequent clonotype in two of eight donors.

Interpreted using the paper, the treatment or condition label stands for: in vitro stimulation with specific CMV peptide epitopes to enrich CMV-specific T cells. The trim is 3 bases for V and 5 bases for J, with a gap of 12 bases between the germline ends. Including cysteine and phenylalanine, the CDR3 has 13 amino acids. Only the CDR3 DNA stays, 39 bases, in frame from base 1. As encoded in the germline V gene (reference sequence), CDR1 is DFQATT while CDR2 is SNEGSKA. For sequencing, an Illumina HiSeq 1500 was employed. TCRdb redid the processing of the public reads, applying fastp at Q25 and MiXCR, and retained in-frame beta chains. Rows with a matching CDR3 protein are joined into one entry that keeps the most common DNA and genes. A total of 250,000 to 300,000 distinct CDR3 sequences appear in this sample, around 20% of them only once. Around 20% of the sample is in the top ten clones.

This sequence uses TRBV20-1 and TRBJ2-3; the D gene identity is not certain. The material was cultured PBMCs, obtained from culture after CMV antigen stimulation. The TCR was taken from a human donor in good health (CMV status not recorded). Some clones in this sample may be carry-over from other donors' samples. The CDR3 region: CSASPGVLDTQYF. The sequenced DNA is TGCAGTGCTAGTCCTGGAGTTCTAGATACGCAGTATTTT.